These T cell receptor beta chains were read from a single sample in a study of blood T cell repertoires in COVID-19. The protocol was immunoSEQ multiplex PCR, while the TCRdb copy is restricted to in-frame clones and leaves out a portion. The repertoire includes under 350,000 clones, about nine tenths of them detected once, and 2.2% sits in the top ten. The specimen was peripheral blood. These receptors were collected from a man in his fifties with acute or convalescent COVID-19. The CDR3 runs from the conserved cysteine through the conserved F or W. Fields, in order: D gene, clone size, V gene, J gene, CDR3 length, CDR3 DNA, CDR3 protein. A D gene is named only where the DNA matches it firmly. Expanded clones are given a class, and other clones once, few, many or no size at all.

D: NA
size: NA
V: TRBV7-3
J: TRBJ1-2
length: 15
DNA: TGTGCCAGCAGCCCCCCGGGAGGGGTTGCCTATGGCTACACCTTC
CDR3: CASSPPGGVAYGYTF

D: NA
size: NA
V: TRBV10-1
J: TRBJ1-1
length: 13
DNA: TGCGCCAGCAGTGTTGGCCCCGGGACTGAAGCTTTCTTT
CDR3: CASSVGPGTEAFF

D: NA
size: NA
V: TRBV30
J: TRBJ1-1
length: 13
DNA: TGTGCCTGGGAAAGAGGGGGGGACACTGAAGCTTTCTTT
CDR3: CAWERGGDTEAFF

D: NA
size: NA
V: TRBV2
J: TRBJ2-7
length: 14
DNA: TGTGCCAGCAGTGAAGTTTTGAGACAGTCCGAGCAGTACTTC
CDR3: CASSEVLRQSEQYF

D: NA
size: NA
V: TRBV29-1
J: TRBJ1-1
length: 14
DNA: TGCAGCGTGAGGACGACCGGCGGGGACACTGAAGCTTTCTTT
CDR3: CSVRTTGGDTEAFF

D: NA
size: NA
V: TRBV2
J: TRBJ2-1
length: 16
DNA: TGTGCCAGCACCGCGGGTCCGGCCGAGTACGGGAATGAGCAGTTCTTC
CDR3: CASTAGPAEYGNEQFF

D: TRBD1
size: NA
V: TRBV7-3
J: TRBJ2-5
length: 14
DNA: TGTGCCAGCAGCCCTAACAGGGGTGGGGAGACCCAGTACTTC
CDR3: CASSPNRGGETQYF

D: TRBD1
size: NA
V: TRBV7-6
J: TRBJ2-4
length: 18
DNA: TGTGCCAGCAGCTTGCATCCACAGGGGGCCTTAGCCAAAAACATTCAGTACTTC
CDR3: CASSLHPQGALAKNIQYF

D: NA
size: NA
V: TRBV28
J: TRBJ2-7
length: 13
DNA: TGTGCCAGCAGTTCACCGAGTACGGGCGAGCAGTACTTC
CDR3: CASSSPSTGEQYF

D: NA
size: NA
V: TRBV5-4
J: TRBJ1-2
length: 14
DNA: TGTGCCAGCAGCCCAGGGCGGAGGGGATATGGCTACACCTTC
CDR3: CASSPGRRGYGYTF

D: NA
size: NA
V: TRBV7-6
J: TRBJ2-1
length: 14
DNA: TGTGCCAGCAGCCCAAAGCTGGGGGCGGTGGAGCAGTTCTTC
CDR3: CASSPKLGAVEQFF

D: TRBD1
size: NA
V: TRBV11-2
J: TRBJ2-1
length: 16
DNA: TGTGCCAGCAGCCGGGACAGGCCCCTATCCTACAATGAGCAGTTCTTC
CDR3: CASSRDRPLSYNEQFF

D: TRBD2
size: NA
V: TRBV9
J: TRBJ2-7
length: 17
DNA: TGTGCCAGCAGCGTAGAACCCCCGAGCGGGGGGGCCTACGAGCAGTACTTC
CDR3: CASSVEPPSGGAYEQYF

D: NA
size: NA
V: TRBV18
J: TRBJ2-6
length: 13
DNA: TGTGCCAGCTCGCGAACTGGGGCCAACGTCCTGACTTTC
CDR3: CASSRTGANVLTF

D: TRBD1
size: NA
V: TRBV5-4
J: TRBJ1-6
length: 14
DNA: TGTGCCAGCAGGCGGACAGGAGATAATTCACCCCTCCACTTT
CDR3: CASRRTGDNSPLHF

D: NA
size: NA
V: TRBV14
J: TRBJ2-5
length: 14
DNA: TGTGCCAGCAGCCAAAGAATGAGAGAAGAGACCCAGTACTTC
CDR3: CASSQRMREETQYF

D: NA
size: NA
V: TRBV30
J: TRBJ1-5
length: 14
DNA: TGTGCCTGGAGTGTCGGGCAGGGGAATCAGCCCCAGCATTTT
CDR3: CAWSVGQGNQPQHF

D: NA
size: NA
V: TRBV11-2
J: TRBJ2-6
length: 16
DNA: TGTGCCAGCAGCCCCCAACAGTTCTCTGGGGCCAACGTCCTGACTTTC
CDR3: CASSPQQFSGANVLTF

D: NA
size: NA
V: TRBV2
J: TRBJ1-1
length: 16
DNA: TGTGCCAGCAGTGGGGCGGGCATCAGGGGAAGGACTGAAGCTTTCTTT
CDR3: CASSGAGIRGRTEAFF

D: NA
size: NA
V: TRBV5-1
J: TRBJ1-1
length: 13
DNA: TGCGCCAGCGGTAGGGCGGGGTCTCCTGAAGCTTTCTTT
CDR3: CASGRAGSPEAFF

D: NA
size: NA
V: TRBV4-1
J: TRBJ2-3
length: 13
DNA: TGCGCCAGCAGTCCGCGGGGGCATGATACGCAGTATTTT
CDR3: CASSPRGHDTQYF

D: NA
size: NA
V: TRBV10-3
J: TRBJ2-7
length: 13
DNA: TGTGCCATCAAGGACAGCCCGTACGACGAGCAGTACTTC
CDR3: CAIKDSPYDEQYF

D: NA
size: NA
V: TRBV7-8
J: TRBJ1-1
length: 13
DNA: TGTGCCAGCAGCTACAGGGTTAGGACTGAAGCTTTCTTT
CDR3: CASSYRVRTEAFF

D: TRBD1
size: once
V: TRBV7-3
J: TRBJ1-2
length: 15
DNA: TGTGCCAGCAGCTTACACCCGGACAGGGGGCATGGCTACACCTTC
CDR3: CASSLHPDRGHGYTF

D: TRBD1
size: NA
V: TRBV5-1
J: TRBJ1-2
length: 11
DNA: TGCGCCAGCAGCGTACAGGGGTTCTACACCTTC
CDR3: CASSVQGFYTF

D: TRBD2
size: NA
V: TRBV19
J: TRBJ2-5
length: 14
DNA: TGTGCCAGTCGGGCTAGCGGGGGCCGGGAGACCCAGTACTTC
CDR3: CASRASGGRETQYF

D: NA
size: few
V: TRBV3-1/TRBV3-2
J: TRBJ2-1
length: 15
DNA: TGTGCCAGCAGCCCCCCTTTCGGGGGCTACAATGAGCAGTTCTTC
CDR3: CASSPPFGGYNEQFF

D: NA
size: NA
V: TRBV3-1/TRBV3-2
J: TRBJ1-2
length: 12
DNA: TGTGCCAGCAGCCAGGTAGAAAATGGCTACACCTTC
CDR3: CASSQVENGYTF

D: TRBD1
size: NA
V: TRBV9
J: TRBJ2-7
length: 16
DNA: TGTGCCAGCAGCGCCCTTACCGGGGACAGGGGGCACGAGCAGTACTTC
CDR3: CASSALTGDRGHEQYF

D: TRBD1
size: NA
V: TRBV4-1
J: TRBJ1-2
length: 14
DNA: TGCGCCAGCAGCCAAACCGGGACAGAAAATGGCTACACCTTC
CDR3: CASSQTGTENGYTF

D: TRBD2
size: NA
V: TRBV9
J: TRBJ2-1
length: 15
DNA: TGTGCCAGCAGCGTTACTAGCGGGGCATACAATGAGCAGTTCTTC
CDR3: CASSVTSGAYNEQFF

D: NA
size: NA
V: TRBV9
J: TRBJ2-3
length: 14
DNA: TGTGCCAGCAGCGTCACTACAAGCACAGATACGCAGTATTTT
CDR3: CASSVTTSTDTQYF

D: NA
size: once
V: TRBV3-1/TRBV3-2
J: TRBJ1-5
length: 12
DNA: TGTGCCAGCAGCCACCAGGGCCAGAGCCAGCATTTT
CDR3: CASSHQGQSQHF

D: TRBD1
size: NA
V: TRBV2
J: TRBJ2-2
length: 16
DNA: TGTGCCAGCAGTATAACAGGGGGCTCGAACACCGGGGAGCTGTTTTTT
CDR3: CASSITGGSNTGELFF

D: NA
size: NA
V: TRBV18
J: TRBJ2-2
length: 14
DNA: TGTGCCAGCTCACCACCGCGTGTGACCGGGGAGCTGTTTTTT
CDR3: CASSPPRVTGELFF

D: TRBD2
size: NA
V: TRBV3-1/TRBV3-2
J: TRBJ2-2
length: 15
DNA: TGTGCCAGCAGCAGGTCCCTCGGACTAGTCGGGGAGCTGTTTTTT
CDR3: CASSRSLGLVGELFF

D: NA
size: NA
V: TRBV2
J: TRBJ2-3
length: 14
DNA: TGTGCCAGCCGAACCGCGCCCCAAATGAATACGCAGTATTTT
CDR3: CASRTAPQMNTQYF

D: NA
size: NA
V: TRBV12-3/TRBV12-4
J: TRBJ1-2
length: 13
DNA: TGTGCCAGCACCCCCAGGAGGGGTATAGGCTACACCTTC
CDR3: CASTPRRGIGYTF

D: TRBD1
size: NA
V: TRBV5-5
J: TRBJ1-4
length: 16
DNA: TGTGCCAGCAGCCGGGACAGGGGGATCGCTAATGAAAAACTGTTTTTT
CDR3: CASSRDRGIANEKLFF